This record looks at one T cell receptor beta chain sequence and its context. Antigen: not known. The protocol was immunoSEQ multiplex PCR, while the TCRdb copy is restricted to in-frame clones and leaves out a portion. This table holds more than 90,000 clones, more than 80% found once. This entry belongs to a study of PD-1 blockade in classical Hodgkin lymphoma. At the level of the study: Patients were infused with nivolumab 3 mg/kg every 2 weeks. Findings and caveats of the study: Newly diagnosed patients had baseline TCR diversity that was reportedly lower than that of healthy donors. By cycle point C4D1, TCR diversity had risen significantly in CD4+ cells (but not CD8+ cells).

Germline loops: CDR1 MRHNA, CDR2 SNTAGT. J lost 2 bases, V lost 4 bases, and 7 bases had no gene match. The CDR3 extends over 17 amino acids. All patients relapsed after autologous stem cell transplantation, and brentuximab vedotin exposure varied. Material: peripheral blood mononuclear cells (PBMCs), obtained before the second cycle of nivolumab. The rearrangement uses TRBV6-4 and TRBJ2-1, with TRBD2 matching over 11 bases. This receptor was obtained from a human donor with classical Hodgkin lymphoma. The CDR3 loop reads CASSVIAGGPPYNEQFF. DNA of the CDR3: TGTGCCAGCAGTGTTATAGCGGGAGGGCCCCCCTACAATGAGCAGTTCTTC.